The 20 T cell receptor beta chains listed next were all sequenced from one sample in a study of patients and donors after allogeneic stem cell transplantation. Via MiXCR, TCRdb re-called the RT-PCR reads, giving one row per CDR3 protein. The sample lists about 960,000 distinct CDR3 sequences; under 20% were seen once. The sequencing sample was made of blood, either unsorted or a sorted T cell fraction (not recorded which). The receptors derive from a human donor who was either an allogeneic HSCT recipient or a stem cell or donor lymphocyte infusion donor (not recorded which). It is not recorded whose cells these are; they may come from a transplant donor.

The rearrangement uses TRBV20-1 and TRBJ1-2; the match to TRBD1 covers 7 bases. From germline, CDR1 is DFQATT and CDR2 SNEGSKA (reference sequence). This CDR3 is built from 13 residues. J gave up 8 bases and V 3 bases, and 9 bases lay outside the gene matches. CDR3 in DNA: TGCAGTGCTAGCCAGACAGGGTTTGACGGCTACACCTTC. Translated, it gives CSASQTGFDGYTF.

At least ten counts were recorded for this clonotype. The chain joins TRBV29-1 to TRBJ2-7, with a tentative D call TRBD2 (6 bases). Germline V gene data show CDR1 as SQVTM and CDR2 as ANQGSEA. Deletions cut 6 bases from V and 2 bases from J, with 17 bases between. The CDR3 contains 14 residues. The CDR3 sequence is CSVLGDSRTYEQYF. In nucleotides, the CDR3 is TGCAGCGTCCTGGGGGACTCCCGAACCTACGAGCAGTACTTC.

V and J are TRBV3-1 and TRBJ2-1; TRBD2 matches 7 bases. Germline loops: CDR1 LGHDT, CDR2 YNNKEL (reference sequence). The CDR3 contains 15 residues. V lost 0 bases to trimming and J lost 8 bases; unmatched junction nucleotides: 7. The CDR3 DNA reads TGTGCCAGCAGCCAAGAAGGGAGGGCCGAGGATGAGCAGTTCTTC. Protein: CASSQEGRAEDEQFF.

This clonotype appeared a few times. CDR3 sequence: CASSAKQGIPYEQYF. The CDR3 DNA reads as TGTGCCAGCTCAGCTAAACAGGGGATACCCTACGAGCAGTACTTC. The rearrangement links TRBV18 to TRBJ2-7; TRBD1 matches at 7 bases. The CDR3 is 15 amino acids. In germline, CDR1 is KGHSH, CDR2 LQKENI. The trim removed 5 bases at V and 2 bases at J, leaving 9 bases unmatched.

The gene calls are TRBV5-1 and TRBJ2-5; D may match TRBD1 or TRBD2 (6 bases each). CDR3 length: 14 amino acids. V gave up 2 bases and J gave up 5 bases, with 13 bases separating them. The germline V gene has CDR1 SGHRS and CDR2 YFSETQ. CDR3 in DNA: TGCGCCAGCAGCTTAGGGGGGCCCCTGGAGACCCAGTACTTC. As protein: CASSLGGPLETQYF.

This clonotype was found a few times. The V and J genes are TRBV20-1 and TRBJ2-7, with D perhaps matching TRBD2 (6 bases). Germline CDR1 reads DFQATT; CDR2 reads SNEGSKA (reference sequence). The ends were cut back, 6 bases at V and 5 bases at J, with 23 bases in the middle. The CDR3 is 15 amino acids. The CDR3 bases are TGCAGTGCCCGTGGGGGGACCTTCACAGACCACGAGCAGTACTTC. Protein: CSARGGTFTDHEQYF.

As DNA, the CDR3 is TGCGCCAGCAGCTTGGCCGGTGGAGGGGCCAACGTCCTGACTTTC. It codes for CASSLAGGGANVLTF. The V gene is TRBV5-1, the J gene TRBJ2-6; D remains ambiguous. Trimming took off 0 bases at V and 4 bases at J, with 8 bases between the two ends. Germline-derived CDR1 and CDR2 are SGHRS and YFSETQ. The CDR3 spans 15 residues.

V is TRBV9 and J is TRBJ2-1; 11 bases line up with TRBD2. The germline V gene has CDR1 SGDLS and CDR2 YYNGEE. The ends lost 3 bases at V and 7 bases at J; junction bases unmatched: 9. The CDR3 spans 16 residues. CDR3 bases: TGTGCCAGCAGCGGATCATCCGGGACTAGCGGAAATGAGCAGTTCTTC. It is translated as CASSGSSGTSGNEQFF.

The CDR3 DNA is TGTGCCAGCACCCGGCTGCGGTCCAGCGGAAGCACAGATACGCAGTATTTT. Translating it yields CASTRLRSSGSTDTQYF. The chain is built from TRBV7-9 and TRBJ2-3; D is perhaps TRBD2 (5 bases). V was shortened by 7 bases and J by 0 bases, with 20 bases between the two germline ends. CDR1 is SEHNR, CDR2 FQNEAQ, per germline (reference sequence). This CDR3 comprises 17 residues.

This chain connects TRBV12-3 or TRBV12-4 to TRBJ1-5, with D possibly TRBD1 on 5 matching bases. The CDR3 has 14 amino acids. Trimming cost V 5 bases and J 2 bases, with 10 bases left between them. CDR3 nucleotides: TGTGCCAGCAGTCGGGACCTTCGCAATCAGCCCCAGCATTTT. Translation gives CASSRDLRNQPQHF.

The chain is built from TRBV30 and TRBJ2-2, with 7 nucleotides matching TRBD2. The germline V gene has CDR1 GTSNPN and CDR2 SVGIG (reference sequence). Unmatched junction bases numbered 2, after V lost 1 base and J lost 3 bases. CDR3 length: 14 amino acids. In nucleotides, the CDR3 is TGTGCCTGGAGTGCACTAGCGTACACCGGGGAGCTGTTTTTT. Translation: CAWSALAYTGELFF.

This clonotype appeared a few times. This chain uses TRBV9 with TRBJ2-3; 10 positions agree with TRBD2. Per the germline V gene, CDR1 is SGDLS and CDR2 is YYNGEE. This CDR3 has 15 amino acids. V lost 3 bases, J lost 3 bases, and 4 bases stayed unmatched. This CDR3 reads CASSGGGLATDTQYF. DNA for the CDR3: TGTGCCAGCAGCGGGGGGGGACTAGCGACAGATACGCAGTATTTT.

The chain carries TRBV11-3 and TRBJ1-6; possible D gene TRBD1, 5 bases. CDR1 SGHNT and CDR2 YENEEA come from the germline V gene. V lost 4 bases, J lost 14 bases, and 18 bases lay in between. This CDR3 has 14 amino acids. Written as DNA, the CDR3 is TGTGCCAGCAGCTCCAGGGACCTTAATTCGGCCCTCCACTTT. Amino acids: CASSSRDLNSALHF.

This clonotype was recorded at least ten times. The chain employs TRBV11-1 and TRBJ2-7; 9 bases are a match to TRBD2. V lost 5 bases and J lost 3; bases outside the gene matches: 8. This CDR3 spans 15 amino acids. Looked up from germline, CDR1 is SGHAT and CDR2 is FQDESV (reference sequence). The CDR3 DNA reads as TGTGCCAGCAGCAGGTCTAGCGGGGAATACTACGAGCAGTACTTC. Its translation: CASSRSSGEYYEQYF.

This clonotype was counted at least ten times. The V and J genes are TRBV5-1 and TRBJ1-2, with D unclear. V gave up 0 bases and J gave up 4 bases, with 10 bases separating them. CDR3 length equals 14 residues. Germline assignment: CDR1 SGHRS and CDR2 YFSETQ. This CDR3 is CASSLVTGSYGYTF. The CDR3 bases are TGCGCCAGCAGCTTGGTCACGGGGTCCTATGGCTACACCTTC.

The table lists this clonotype with many counts. The J gene is TRBJ2-7, the V gene TRBV12-3 or TRBV12-4; 10 positions agree with TRBD2. V trimming: 6 bases; J trimming: 0 bases; junction bases outside the gene matches: 2. The CDR3 is 14 residues long. This CDR3 is CASRRTSGSYEQYF. The CDR3 DNA follows: TGTGCCAGCAGACGGACTAGCGGCTCCTACGAGCAGTACTTC.

This clonotype was picked up a small number of times. The chain employs TRBV10-2 and TRBJ1-5, with TRBD1 matching over 12 bases. Germline V gene data show CDR1 as WSHSY and CDR2 as SAAADI. The CDR3 extends over 17 amino acids. V lost 2 bases to trimming and J lost 6 bases; unmatched junction nucleotides: 8. CDR3 bases: TGCGCCAGCAGTGAGACACGGGACAGGGGGCGGTTTCAGCCCCAGCATTTT. As protein: CASSETRDRGRFQPQHF.

This clonotype was counted ten times or more. The chain combines TRBV10-3 with TRBJ2-1; 8 positions agree with TRBD2. The CDR3 has 17 residues. Germline V gives CDR1 ENHRY, CDR2 SYGVKD. Germline trimming cut 0 bases from V and 5 bases from J; bases unmatched to any gene: 9. The CDR3 nucleotides are TGTGCCATCAGTGAGTCAGTCCCCTCAGCGGGGGACAATGAGCAGTTCTTC. Translating gives CAISESVPSAGDNEQFF.

This clonotype appeared many times. The chain employs TRBV20-1 and TRBJ1-1; no firm D call. CDR1 is DFQATT and CDR2 is SNEGSKA in the germline V gene (reference sequence). The V gene lost 6 bases and the J gene lost 5 bases, with 10 bases spanning the gap. CDR3 length: 11 residues. In DNA form, the CDR3 reads TGCAGTGCCCAACCCGGTACTGAAGCTTTCTTT. Protein sequence: CSAQPGTEAFF.

The chain joins TRBV29-1 to TRBJ2-2, with D possibly called TRBD1 or TRBD2 (6 bases each). The V gene lost 4 bases and the J gene lost 6 bases, with 9 bases spanning the gap. Germline V gene lookup returns CDR1 SQVTM and CDR2 ANQGSEA. The length of the CDR3 is 12 residues. The CDR3 reads CSVVRGAGELFF. DNA for the CDR3: TGCAGCGTTGTAAGGGGGGCCGGGGAGCTGTTTTTT.